Sequencing of this T cell receptor (beta chain) was carried out in a study of CD8+ T cells in alopecia areata. Germline V gives CDR1 SQVTM, CDR2 ANQGSEA. The J segment lost 5 bases and the V segment lost 6 bases, leaving 11 bases of the junction unmatched. This CDR3 is 15 amino acids long. Extracted from the samples, RNA was reverse transcribed into cDNA to serve as the sequencing template. This table comes from immunoSEQ multiplex PCR, and its TCRdb copy is limited to in-frame clones, with some not included. Of 90,000 to 100,000 clones detected, 40% to 45% appear once; the ten largest clones hold 0.75% to 0.9%.

The rearrangement uses TRBV29-1 and TRBJ2-5; 11 nucleotides agree with TRBD2. Sequenced material: CD4+ T cells sorted from blood. The clonotype comes from a human donor with alopecia areata. The DNA of the CDR3 is TGCAGCGTCGTCGGGACTAGCGGTCCCGGGGAGACCCAGTACTTC. This gives the protein CSVVGTSGPGETQYF.